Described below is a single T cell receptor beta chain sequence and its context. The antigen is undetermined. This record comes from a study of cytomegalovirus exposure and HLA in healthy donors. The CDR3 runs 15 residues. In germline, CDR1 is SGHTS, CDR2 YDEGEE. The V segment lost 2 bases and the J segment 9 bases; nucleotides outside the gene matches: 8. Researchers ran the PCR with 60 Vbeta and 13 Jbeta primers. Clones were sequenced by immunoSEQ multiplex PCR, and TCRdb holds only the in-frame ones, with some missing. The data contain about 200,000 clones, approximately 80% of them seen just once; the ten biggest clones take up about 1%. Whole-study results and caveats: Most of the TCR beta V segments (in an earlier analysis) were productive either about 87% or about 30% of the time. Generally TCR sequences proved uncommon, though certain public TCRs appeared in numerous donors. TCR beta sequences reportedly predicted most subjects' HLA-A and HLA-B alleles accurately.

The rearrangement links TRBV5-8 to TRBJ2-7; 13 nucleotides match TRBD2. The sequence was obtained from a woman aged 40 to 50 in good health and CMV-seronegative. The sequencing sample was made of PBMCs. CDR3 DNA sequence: TGTGCCAGCAGCTTAGGTGGACTAGCGGGGGCTCTGCAGTACGTC. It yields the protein CASSLGGLAGALQYV.